The sequence of this T cell receptor (beta chain) was determined in a study of T cell responses to AZD1222 COVID-19 vaccine. Findings and limits, study-wide: The donors showed a predominance of white British ancestry and of females, with possible underestimation of clonal diversity. Baseline testing showed seropositivity in only 5 or 6 AZD1222 recipients.

Turning to this clone: Antigen unknown.

Here immunoSEQ multiplex PCR was the method, and the copy in TCRdb shows in-frame clones only, minus some. The sample lists roughly 99,000 clones, roughly 90% occurring once. This TCR was recovered from an adult in good health. The input for sequencing was peripheral blood, taken on day 0 of AZD1222 vaccination.

CDR3 DNA: TGTGCCTGGAGTAGCGACCGCTACGAGCAGTACTTC. This translates into CAWSSDRYEQYF. The rearrangement links TRBV30 to TRBJ2-7; D unresolved. The CDR3 sequence is 12 residues long. CDR1 GTSNPN and CDR2 SVGIG come from the germline V gene (reference sequence). The V end was cut by 2 bases, the J end by 3 bases, with 8 bases between. The entire variable domain, with the rest obtained from reference TRBV30 and TRBJ2-7, is as follows: SQTIHQWPATLVQPVGSPLSLECTVEGTSNPNLYWYRQAAGRGLQLLFYSVGIGQISSEVPQNLSASRPQDRQFILSSKKLLLSDSGFYLCAWSSDRYEQYFGPGTRLTVT.